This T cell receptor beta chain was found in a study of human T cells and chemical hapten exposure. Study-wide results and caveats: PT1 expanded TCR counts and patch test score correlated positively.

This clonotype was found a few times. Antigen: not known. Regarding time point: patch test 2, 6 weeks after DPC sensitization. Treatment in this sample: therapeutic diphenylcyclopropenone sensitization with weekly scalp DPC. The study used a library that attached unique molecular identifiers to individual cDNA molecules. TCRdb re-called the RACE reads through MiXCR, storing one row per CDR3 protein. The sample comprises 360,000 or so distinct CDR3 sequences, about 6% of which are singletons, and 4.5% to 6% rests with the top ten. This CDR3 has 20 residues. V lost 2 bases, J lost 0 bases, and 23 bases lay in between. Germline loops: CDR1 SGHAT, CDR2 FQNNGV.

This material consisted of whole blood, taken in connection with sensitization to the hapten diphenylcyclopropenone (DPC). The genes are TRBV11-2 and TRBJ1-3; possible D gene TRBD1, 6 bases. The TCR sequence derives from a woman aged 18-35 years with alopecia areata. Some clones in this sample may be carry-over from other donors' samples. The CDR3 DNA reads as TGTGCCAGCAGCTTACAGACAGGCCGAACCTTACCCGGCTCTGGAAACACCATATATTTT. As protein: CASSLQTGRTLPGSGNTIYF.